These 19 T cell receptor beta chains were sequenced from one sample in a study of a mutant IDH1 vaccine in newly diagnosed glioma. Time point meaning: week 35, safety follow-up. Every single dose of the vaccine, 300 ug of mutant IDH1 20-mer peptide, came with topical imiquimod. Only in-frame clones appear in the TCRdb table, and some are missing; sequencing was by immunoSEQ multiplex PCR. The sample contains some 60,000 clones, 81% of which appear only once. Their antigens remain unidentified. Sequenced here: PBMCs, sampled from a glioma patient whose treatment included an IDH1 peptide vaccine. The receptors here all came from a middle-aged man with glioma.

This clone was detected only a few times. The rearrangement uses TRBV2 and TRBJ2-2; 9 bases match TRBD2. In germline, CDR1 is SNHLY, CDR2 FYNNEI. This CDR3 is built from 17 residues. With 8 bases clipped from V and 7 bases from J, the junction kept 17 bases outside the gene matches. The CDR3 protein is CASLLWASGKVGGELFF. The DNA for the CDR3 is TGTGCCAGCCTACTCTGGGCTAGCGGGAAGGTCGGCGGGGAGCTGTTTTTT.

This chain joins TRBV19 and TRBJ2-1, with D possibly being TRBD1 (5 bases). V lost 9 bases to trimming and J lost 1 base, with 13 bases between them. CDR1 LNHDA and CDR2 SQIVND come from the germline V gene (reference sequence). The CDR3 length is 14 residues. As DNA, the CDR3 is TGTGCCAGCAGGCCAGGGATTTCCTACAATGAGCAGTTCTTC. The encoded protein is CASRPGISYNEQFF.

This clone has just a few counts. The J gene is TRBJ2-2, the V gene TRBV25-1; D unclear. The V gene's germline CDR1 is MGHDK and CDR2 SYGVNS. The CDR3 consists of 17 residues. Trimming removed 1 base at V and 0 bases at J, with 12 bases between. The CDR3 DNA sequence: TGTGCCAGCAGTGAATCTCTGCCAGGACCGAACACCGGGGAGCTGTTTTTT. Translated, it gives CASSESLPGPNTGELFF. Together with reference TRBV25-1 and TRBJ2-2, the CDR3 gives the full variable domain: EADIYQTPRYLVIGTGKKITLECSQTMGHDKMYWYQQDPGMELHLIHYSYGVNSTEKGDLSSESTVSRIRTEHFPLTLESARPSHTSQYLCASSESLPGPNTGELFFGEGSRLTVL.

Here the CDR3 reads CASSFQGAGSPYEQYF. CDR3 nucleotide sequence: TGTGCCAGCAGCTTTCAGGGGGCAGGGTCTCCCTACGAGCAGTACTTC. The chain joins TRBV7-9 to TRBJ2-7, with TRBD1 matching over 8 bases. V lost 3 bases and J lost 2; bases outside the gene matches: 9. Germline V CDR1 and CDR2: SEHNR, FQNEAQ (reference sequence). This CDR3 region has 16 residues.

This chain joins TRBV7-2 and TRBJ2-7; perhaps D is TRBD1 or TRBD2 (6 bases each). Trimming removed 1 base at V and 6 bases at J, with 22 bases between. Germline-derived CDR1 and CDR2 are SGHTA and FQGNSA. This CDR3 has 17 amino acids. Here the CDR3 reads CASSLVGAGRRRGEQYF. CDR3 DNA sequence: TGTGCCAGCAGCTTAGTGGGGGCGGGGAGACGGCGAGGCGAGCAGTACTTC.

V and J are TRBV19 and TRBJ2-7, with a weak D call TRBD1 (6 bases). The V end was cut by 2 bases, the J end by 0 bases, with 11 bases between. The CDR3 totals 15 residues. Germline V gene sequence: CDR1 LNHDA, CDR2 SQIVND (reference sequence). In DNA, the CDR3 is TGTGCCAGTAGTATATCCCAGGGGAACTCCTACGAGCAGTACTTC. This sequence encodes CASSISQGNSYEQYF. The whole variable domain, filled in from reference TRBV19 and TRBJ2-7, reads DGGITQSPKYLFRKEGQNVTLSCEQNLNHDAMYWYRQDPGQGLRLIYYSQIVNDFQKGDIAEGYSVSREKKESFPLTVTSAQKNPTAFYLCASSISQGNSYEQYFGPGTRLTVT.

This rearrangement joins TRBV7-9 to TRBJ2-7; a weak D match, TRBD1 (6 bases). V was pared by 2 bases and J by 1 base, with 9 bases between. Germline V gene data show CDR1 as SEHNR and CDR2 as FQNEAQ (reference sequence). The CDR3 covers 14 residues. The CDR3 here is CASSLTGTSYEQYF. The CDR3 DNA follows: TGTGCCAGCAGCTTAACAGGGACATCCTACGAGCAGTACTTC.

The rearrangement joins TRBV7-9 to TRBJ2-5; D gene unclear. The DNA end is a closer match to TRBJ2-7, so the J assignment may be wrong. Per germline, CDR1 SEHNR and CDR2 FQNEAQ (reference sequence). The CDR3 is 12 residues long. Here the CDR3 DNA reads TGTGCCAGCAGCTTAGGATCCTACGAGCAGTACTTC. It yields the protein CASSLGSYEQYF.

The chain uses TRBV6-1 and TRBJ1-5; weak D call: TRBD1 (5 bases). Looked up from germline, CDR1 is MNHNS and CDR2 is SASEGT. V shed 6 bases and J shed 6 bases, with 9 bases lying between them. The CDR3 length is 12 residues. The CDR3 sequence is CASRDGTQPQHF. CDR3 bases: TGTGCCAGCAGAGACGGGACTCAGCCCCAGCATTTT.

V and J are TRBV2 and TRBJ2-3, with D possibly being TRBD1 or TRBD2 (5 bases each). V lost 3 bases, J lost 1 base, and 14 bases lay in between. The CDR3 sequence is 16 residues long. CDR1 and CDR2 (germline): SNHLY, FYNNEI. The CDR3 DNA sequence: TGTGCCAGCAGTGAGGGCTTGAGAGGGGGCACAGATACGCAGTATTTT. This sequence encodes CASSEGLRGGTDTQYF.

The V call is TRBV2, the J call TRBJ2-3; D not certain. Between the trimmed V and J ends, which lost 6 bases and 2 bases, there was a span of 18 bases. Germline assignment: CDR1 SNHLY and CDR2 FYNNEI. The CDR3 is made up of 16 amino acids. CDR3 nucleotide sequence: TGTGCCAGCAGATCTCGGGCCTCAATTACCACAGATACGCAGTATTTT. Amino acid sequence: CASRSRASITTDTQYF.

This chain joins TRBV10-3 and TRBJ2-1, with TRBD1 matching 11 bases. CDR1 and CDR2 (germline): ENHRY, SYGVKD. The junction had 3 bases not matched to a gene; V was cut back by 6 bases and J by 11 bases. This CDR3 is built from 12 residues. This CDR3 reads CAISPDRGQQFF. As DNA, the CDR3 is TGTGCCATCAGCCCGGACAGGGGGCAGCAGTTCTTC.

The chain combines TRBV5-1 with TRBJ2-2; 14 bases line up with TRBD2. The CDR3 length is 19 residues. The J segment lost 2 bases and the V segment lost 0 bases, leaving 6 bases of the junction unmatched. Germline lookup yields CDR1 SGHRS and CDR2 YFSETQ. The CDR3 reads CASSLVGLAGGLNTGELFF. The CDR3, as DNA: TGCGCCAGCAGCTTGGTTGGACTAGCGGGGGGACTAAACACCGGGGAGCTGTTTTTT.

The chain employs TRBV9 and TRBJ2-3, with TRBD2 identical over 10 bases. The J segment lost 4 bases and the V segment lost 6 bases, leaving 11 bases of the junction unmatched. From germline, CDR1 is SGDLS and CDR2 YYNGEE. The length of the CDR3 is 16 residues. The DNA for the CDR3 is TGTGCCAGCACCCCGAGGGCTAGCGGGGGCCCAGATACGCAGTATTTT. This encodes CASTPRASGGPDTQYF.

Only one count was recorded for this clone. The V and J genes are TRBV4-3 and TRBJ2-7; unclear D gene. The CDR3 covers 15 residues. Trimming removed 0 bases at V and 4 bases at J, with 13 bases between. The germline V gene encodes CDR1 LGHNA and CDR2 YSLEER. CDR3 in amino acids: CASSQESGSLYEQYF. The CDR3 coding sequence is TGCGCCAGCAGCCAAGAGTCCGGTAGCCTATACGAGCAGTACTTC.

The chain carries TRBV7-2 and TRBJ2-1; 7 bases are a match to TRBD2. The CDR3 sequence is 16 residues long. V shed 1 base, J shed 0 bases, and the junction held 3 bases outside the gene matches. The germline V gene encodes CDR1 SGHTA and CDR2 FQGNSA. The CDR3 loop reads CASSLEGTTSYNEQFF. CDR3 DNA sequence: TGTGCCAGCAGCTTAGAAGGGACTACCTCCTACAATGAGCAGTTCTTC.

This clone appeared a single time. The V and J genes are TRBV7-2 and TRBJ2-2, with D possibly matching TRBD2 (5 bases). Germline assignment: CDR1 SGHTA and CDR2 FQGNSA. The CDR3 loop spans 14 amino acids. V lost 3 bases, J lost 2 bases, and 7 bases lay in between. CDR3 protein: CASSFSGNTGELFF. The DNA of the CDR3 is TGTGCCAGCAGCTTCAGCGGAAACACCGGGGAGCTGTTTTTT.

This clone was counted a few times. V usage is TRBV7-8 and J usage is TRBJ2-1, with 9 bases fitting TRBD2. This CDR3 has 15 amino acids. J gave up 5 bases and V 7 bases, and 9 bases lay outside the gene matches. The V gene's germline CDR1 is SGHVS and CDR2 FQNEAQ. DNA for the CDR3: TGTGCCAGCAACCCGAGGGCTAGCGGGGACAATGAGCAGTTCTTC. It specifies CASNPRASGDNEQFF.

In this sample, this clone turned up once. The chain has TRBV6-4 and TRBJ2-3; 7 nucleotides line up with TRBD1. The CDR3 runs 20 residues. Germline lookup yields CDR1 MRHNA and CDR2 SNTAGT. The V segment lost 6 bases and the J segment 2 bases; nucleotides outside the gene matches: 23. The CDR3, as DNA: TGTGCCAGCAGGGGTGTGGAGTCCGGGACAGCCTCTGGGCACACAGATACGCAGTATTTT. This codes for CASRGVESGTASGHTDTQYF.